Listed below are T cell receptor beta chains from one sample, sequenced in a study of beta chain features in type 1 diabetes. Using immunoSEQ multiplex PCR, the repertoire was profiled, and TCRdb retains in-frame clones only, with some absent. In the table there are 900,000 or so clones, roughly a sixth of which are singletons. The sequenced sample consisted of naive CD4+ T cells from blood. The receptors originated from a young woman in good health. Both conserved end residues are part of each CDR3. A D gene is named only where the DNA matches it firmly. Rows may omit the clone size; those that give it use once, few, many or a size class.

clone size: few
J gene: TRBJ2-1
V gene: TRBV5-1
D gene: TRBD2
CDR3 DNA: TGCGCCAGCAGCTTTGGACTAGCGGGATACAATGAGCAGTTCTTC
CDR3 protein: CASSFGLAGYNEQFF

clone size: .
J gene: TRBJ2-5
V gene: TRBV27
D gene: .
CDR3 DNA: TGTGCCAGCAGTTTACGCAGGGGAGAGACCCAGTACTTC
CDR3 protein: CASSLRRGETQYF

clone size: few
J gene: TRBJ2-7
V gene: TRBV7-2
D gene: .
CDR3 DNA: TGTGCCAGCAGCTACGAGTACTACGAGCAGTACTTC
CDR3 protein: CASSYEYYEQYF

clone size: few
J gene: TRBJ2-7
V gene: TRBV28
D gene: TRBD2
CDR3 DNA: TGTGCCAGCAGTTTAAGCGGGAGGGCCTACGAGCAGTACTTC
CDR3 protein: CASSLSGRAYEQYF

clone size: .
J gene: TRBJ2-6
V gene: TRBV11-2
D gene: TRBD1
CDR3 DNA: TGTGCCAGCAGCCAGGATGACAGGGCTGGGGCCAACGTCCTGACTTTC
CDR3 protein: CASSQDDRAGANVLTF

clone size: few
J gene: TRBJ1-5
V gene: TRBV28
D gene: TRBD1
CDR3 DNA: TGTGCCAGCACCCCGGGACAGGGGTATCAGCCCCAGCATTTT
CDR3 protein: CASTPGQGYQPQHF

clone size: few
J gene: TRBJ2-3
V gene: TRBV7-9
D gene: TRBD1
CDR3 DNA: TGTGCCAGCCACTCATACAGGGGGCCCACAGATACGCAGTATTTT
CDR3 protein: CASHSYRGPTDTQYF

clone size: .
J gene: TRBJ1-1
V gene: TRBV2
D gene: TRBD1
CDR3 DNA: TGTGCCAGCAGTGGTCAGGGGGCCCTGAACACTGAAGCTTTCTTT
CDR3 protein: CASSGQGALNTEAFF

clone size: few
J gene: TRBJ1-5
V gene: TRBV28
D gene: TRBD1
CDR3 DNA: TGTGCCAGCGGGCGGGGACAGACCCAGCATTTT
CDR3 protein: CASGRGQTQHF

clone size: .
J gene: TRBJ2-7
V gene: TRBV2
D gene: .
CDR3 DNA: TGTGCCAGCAGTGGCCAGGGGTTAGGGGCTGGTGAGCAGTACTTC
CDR3 protein: CASSGQGLGAGEQYF

clone size: few
J gene: TRBJ2-7
V gene: TRBV15
D gene: TRBD2
CDR3 DNA: TGTGCCACCAGCAGAGATTCGCTAGCGGGAGACTACGAGCAGTACTTC
CDR3 protein: CATSRDSLAGDYEQYF

clone size: .
J gene: TRBJ2-3
V gene: TRBV6-6
D gene: .
CDR3 DNA: TGTGCCAGCAGTACCCCGTGGGGGTCAGATACGCAGTATTTT
CDR3 protein: CASSTPWGSDTQYF

clone size: .
J gene: TRBJ2-3
V gene: TRBV9
D gene: TRBD2
CDR3 DNA: TGTGCCAGCAGCGCAAGCGGGACCTCCCCGCATACGCAGTATTTT
CDR3 protein: CASSASGTSPHTQYF

clone size: .
J gene: TRBJ2-1
V gene: TRBV7-8
D gene: TRBD2
CDR3 DNA: TGTGCCAGCAGCTTATTTCTAGCGGGAGTCAATGAGCAGTTCTTC
CDR3 protein: CASSLFLAGVNEQFF